This T cell receptor beta chain emerged from a study of Graves' ophthalmopathy and Graves' hyperthyroidism. Amplification of TCR beta CDR3 regions used RNA transcripts. An initial RT-PCR round employing HTBI primers preceded a second-round multiplex PCR. TCRdb re-called the multiplex PCR reads with MiXCR, one entry per CDR3 protein. Among about 640,000 distinct CDR3 sequences listed, about two fifths were seen once. This clonotype was counted many times. This CDR3 has 15 amino acids. J lost 0 bases, V lost 0 bases, and 1 base had no gene match. Germline CDR1 reads LGHNA; CDR2 reads YNFKEQ. The receptor comes from an adult man with Graves' ophthalmopathy. The chain carries TRBV4-2 and TRBJ2-7; 8 bases map to TRBD1. Material for sequencing was peripheral blood. The CDR3 protein is CASSQEGQVSYEQYF. DNA of the CDR3: TGTGCCAGCAGCCAAGAGGGACAGGTCTCCTACGAGCAGTACTTC.